Listed below are T cell receptor beta chains from one sample, sequenced in a study of identical twins. TCRdb fed the 5' RACE reads into MiXCR, producing one record per CDR3 protein. The data contain about 720,000 distinct CDR3 sequences, approximately 18% of them seen just once; the ten biggest clones take up less than 15%. This same sample was also part of a study on T cells expressing NK-cell markers.

Material: PBMCs. The receptors shown here come from a woman younger than 30 in good health. The CDR3 runs from the conserved cysteine through the conserved F or W. D genes are given only for firm matches. Only some rows state a clone size, as once, few, many or a class for expanded clones.

j_call clone_size v_call d_call cdr3_nt cdr3_aa
TRBJ2-3 NA TRBV20-1 TRBD2 TGCAGCGCTAGCTCCTCTAGCGGGGGGGTTACAGATACGCAGTATTTT CSASSSSGGVTDTQYF
TRBJ2-3 few TRBV7-3 NA TGTGCCAGCAGCCCTGGGGGGGCGAAAGATACGCAGTATTTT CASSPGGAKDTQYF
TRBJ2-1 many TRBV4-3 NA TGCGCCAGCAGCCAAGGGACAGGAGGGAGCTACAATGAGCAGTTCTTC CASSQGTGGSYNEQFF
TRBJ1-2 few TRBV12-5 TRBD1 TGTGCTAGTGGTTTGGCATTGGGGGACAGCTATGGCTACACCTTC CASGLALGDSYGYTF
TRBJ2-3 few TRBV9 NA TGTGCCAGCAGCTCCTGGACTGGAAGCACAGATACGCAGTATTTT CASSSWTGSTDTQYF
TRBJ2-3 NA TRBV10-3 NA TGTGCCATCAGTGGTATGGTGTCTCCGAGTAGCACAGATACGCAGTATTTT CAISGMVSPSSTDTQYF
TRBJ2-3 few TRBV12-3/TRBV12-4 NA TGTGCCAGCAGTTTAGCGGGGCCTCGTGATACGCAGTATTTT CASSLAGPRDTQYF
TRBJ2-1 few TRBV20-1 NA TGCAGTGCTACGAGGACGAGCTCCTACAATGAGCAGTTCTTC CSATRTSSYNEQFF
TRBJ2-7 few TRBV6-5 NA TGTGCCAGCAGTTACTCGATCCACGGTCCCTCCTACGAGCAGTACTTC CASSYSIHGPSYEQYF
TRBJ2-5 NA TRBV12-3/TRBV12-4 NA TGTGCCAGCAGTGCCGGGTCAGGGATTGAGGAGACCCAGTACTTC CASSAGSGIEETQYF
TRBJ2-2 NA TRBV27 NA TGTGCCAGCACCACCGGGACAATGAACACCGGGGAGCTGTTTTTT CASTTGTMNTGELFF
TRBJ1-1 few TRBV29-1 NA TGCAGCGTTTTTGGGCAGAGTAACACTGAAGCTTTCTTT CSVFGQSNTEAFF
TRBJ2-7 NA TRBV7-2 NA TGTGCCAGCAGCTTGGGGGCAGATCCCGGCTCCTACGAGCAGTACTTC CASSLGADPGSYEQYF
TRBJ2-3 few TRBV29-1 NA TGCAGCGCCTGGGGGGCCCCTCCGGTGGTGAATACGCAGTATTTT CSAWGAPPVVNTQYF
TRBJ2-7 NA TRBV10-3 NA TGTGCCATCAGTGAGTCGAGGACCGAGCAGTTTCCGTACTTC CAISESRTEQFPYF
TRBJ2-3 few TRBV5-6 NA TGTGCCAGCAGCTTAAGAGTTCGATCTAGCACAGATACGCAGTATTTT CASSLRVRSSTDTQYF
TRBJ2-5 few TRBV9 NA TGTGCCAGCAGCGTAGAATCTCTAGCCGGGGAGACCCAGTACTTC CASSVESLAGETQYF
TRBJ2-1 NA TRBV12-3/TRBV12-4 NA TGTGCCAGCAGCATGGTGGATTACAATGAGCAGTTCTTC CASSMVDYNEQFF
TRBJ2-1 NA TRBV20-1 NA TGCAGTCCAACTTTGCTCTCCTACAATGAGCAGTTCTTC CSPTLLSYNEQFF
TRBJ2-2 NA TRBV20-1 NA TGCAGTGCTAGAGATGTGCTTGAGGGGTACACCGGGGAGCTGTTTTTT CSARDVLEGYTGELFF
TRBJ1-5 few TRBV4-1 NA TGCGCCAGCAGCCAAGGAGCCACCGGGCAGCCCCAGCATTTT CASSQGATGQPQHF
TRBJ2-2 few TRBV20-1 TRBD1 TGCAGTGCTAGTAGGAGGAAAGGGGGCCGGGAGCTGTTTTTT CSASRRKGGRELFF
TRBJ2-5 NA TRBV4-1 NA TGCGCCAGCAGCCAAGATCCTGGTGCTAGGGGGACCCAGTACTTC CASSQDPGARGTQYF
TRBJ2-2 NA TRBV7-6 TRBD2 TGTGCCAGCAGCTTAGGAGGAGCGGGAGGGAGCACCGGGGAGCTGTTTTTT CASSLGGAGGSTGELFF
TRBJ2-5 NA TRBV15 NA TGTGCCACCAGCAGAGATGCGGGTCGGGAGACCCAGTACTTC CATSRDAGRETQYF
TRBJ2-3 few TRBV20-1 NA TGCAGTGCTAGCGGAACAGCAGATACGCAGTATTTT CSASGTADTQYF
TRBJ1-2 few TRBV20-1 NA TGCAGTGCGCGACACAGCCAGGGGAAGGATGGCTACACCTTC CSARHSQGKDGYTF
TRBJ1-2 few TRBV20-1 NA TGCAGTGCTAGAGATCATTACGGGACGGATGGCTACACCTTC CSARDHYGTDGYTF
TRBJ1-4 NA TRBV4-3 TRBD1 TGCGCCAGCAGCCTCAGCAGGGGGCGAATATTAACTAATGAAAAACTGTTTTTT CASSLSRGRILTNEKLFF
TRBJ2-2 few TRBV20-1 NA TGCAGTGCTAGAGATCAGTCTCCGGACCTCCACACCGGGGAGCTGTTTTTT CSARDQSPDLHTGELFF
TRBJ2-7 few TRBV6-1 NA TGTGCCAGCCGCATTCATACGACGGGCGAGCAGTACTTC CASRIHTTGEQYF
TRBJ2-1 NA TRBV9 NA TGTGCCAGCAGCGTAGCGAATGAGCACTTCTTC CASSVANEHFF
TRBJ1-2 many TRBV5-1 TRBD1 TGCGCCAGCAGCTTGACTGGGACAGCCAACTATGGCTACACCTTC CASSLTGTANYGYTF
TRBJ1-6 NA TRBV12-3/TRBV12-4 TRBD1 TGTGCCAGCAGGGGGGACAGGGAATATTCACCCCTCCACTTT CASRGDREYSPLHF
TRBJ1-1 many TRBV12-3/TRBV12-4 NA TGTGCCAGCAGGACTGGGCAGATGAACACTGAAGCTTTCTTT CASRTGQMNTEAFF
TRBJ1-4 NA TRBV5-1 TRBD1 TGCGCCAGCAGCACGACAGGGGTGGAAAAACTGTTTTTT CASSTTGVEKLFF
TRBJ2-5 few TRBV6-2/TRBV6-3 NA TGTGCCAGCGCTCTCCAAGAGACCCAGTACTTC CASALQETQYF
TRBJ2-1 few TRBV5-1 NA TGCGCCAGCAGCTGGGTGGGGACTCAGCAGGGCAATGAGCAGTTCTTC CASSWVGTQQGNEQFF
TRBJ2-3 few TRBV6-5 TRBD2 TGTGCCAGCAGTTACGATTTTGGCGGGAGGGTACCAGATACGCAGTATTTT CASSYDFGGRVPDTQYF
TRBJ1-2 NA TRBV20-1 NA TGCAGTGCTAGGCGGGGGGAAGGCTACACCTTC CSARRGEGYTF
TRBJ2-5 once TRBV7-2 NA TGTGCCAGCAGCGAAAAAGGGGGAAGGGAGACCCAGTACTTC CASSEKGGRETQYF
TRBJ2-2 few TRBV5-1 NA TGCGCCAGCAGCCTTTCCGGGACTGCCTTCGGGGAGCTGTTTTTT CASSLSGTAFGELFF
TRBJ2-7 NA TRBV6-1 TRBD1 TGTGCCAGCAGGTCCCACAGGGGTAGCGTATACGAGCAGTACTTC CASRSHRGSVYEQYF
TRBJ2-7 NA TRBV12-3/TRBV12-4 TRBD2 TGTGCCAGCAGTGGGGGACTAGCGGGGGACTACGAGCAGTACTTC CASSGGLAGDYEQYF
TRBJ2-3 few TRBV5-1 NA TGCGCCAGCAGGGATACGGGGAACACAGATACGCAGTATTTT CASRDTGNTDTQYF
TRBJ1-5 few TRBV15 NA TGTGCCACCAGCAGAGCCGGAGACAGGAGGAGCAATCAGCCCCAGCATTTT CATSRAGDRRSNQPQHF
TRBJ1-1 few TRBV18 NA TGTGCCAGCTCCGTCACTCAGCTGGTGATGAACACTGAAGCTTTCTTT CASSVTQLVMNTEAFF